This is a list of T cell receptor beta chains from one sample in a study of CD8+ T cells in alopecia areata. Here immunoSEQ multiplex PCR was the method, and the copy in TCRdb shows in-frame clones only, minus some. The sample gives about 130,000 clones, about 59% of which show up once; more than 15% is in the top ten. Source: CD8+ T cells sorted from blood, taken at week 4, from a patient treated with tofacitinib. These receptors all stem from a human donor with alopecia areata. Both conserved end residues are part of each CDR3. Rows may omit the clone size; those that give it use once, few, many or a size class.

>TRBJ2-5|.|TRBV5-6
CASSLRKGSGWGETQYF
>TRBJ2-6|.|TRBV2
CASSGQDLEGANVLTF
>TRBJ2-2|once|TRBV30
CAWTGRGGTGLAGELFF
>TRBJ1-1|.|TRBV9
CASSEAVNTEAFF
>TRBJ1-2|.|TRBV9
CASSVGGNPSRGKWNYGYTF
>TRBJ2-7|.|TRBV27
CASSLSSTSYEQYF
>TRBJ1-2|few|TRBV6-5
CASSRQGFGYTF
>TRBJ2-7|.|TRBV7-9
CASSFRTAYEQYF
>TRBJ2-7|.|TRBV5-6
CASSPGTSGVRLGYEQYF
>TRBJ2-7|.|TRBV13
CASSSVGTGGYYEQYF
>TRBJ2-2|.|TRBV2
CASGSLTRANTGELFF
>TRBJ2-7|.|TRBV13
CASSWEQGAPEQYF
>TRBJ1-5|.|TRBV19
CASSISSRDQSQPQHF
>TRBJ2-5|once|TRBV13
CASSLTGSETQYF
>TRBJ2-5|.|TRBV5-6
CASSSGLEVKTQYF
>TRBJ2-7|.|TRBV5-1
CASSLRQGVYYEQYF
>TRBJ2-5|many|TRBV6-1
CASSALAGGVETQYF
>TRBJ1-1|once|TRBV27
CASSLLRGRTEAFF
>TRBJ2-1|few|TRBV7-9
CASSSLLAGDYNEQFF
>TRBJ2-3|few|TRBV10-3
CAISESKGTGDTDTQYF
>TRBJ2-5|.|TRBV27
CASSFSGQGETQYF
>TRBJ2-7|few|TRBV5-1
CASSLTGTRWREQYF
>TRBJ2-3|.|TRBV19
CASSDRTEAGEDTQYF
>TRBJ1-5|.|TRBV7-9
CASSHSGSPEEYSNQPQHF
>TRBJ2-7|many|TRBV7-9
CASSQWDRSSYEQYF
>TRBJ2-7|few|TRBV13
CASSFGQGLWYEQYF
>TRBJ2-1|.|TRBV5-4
CASSLFGTSGNEQFF
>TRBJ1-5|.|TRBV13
CASSLMGQPQHF
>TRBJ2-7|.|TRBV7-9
CASSLDQSYEQYF
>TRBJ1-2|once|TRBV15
CATRGPGGGYGYTF
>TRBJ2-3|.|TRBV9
CASSVRLAGGTDTQYF
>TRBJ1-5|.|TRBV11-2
CASSHDPEPNQPQHF
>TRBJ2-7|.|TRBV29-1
CSVAGGGYEQYF
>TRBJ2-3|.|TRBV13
CASSPQGSLITDTQYF
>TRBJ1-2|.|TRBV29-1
CSVEEELREGQGRDYGYTF
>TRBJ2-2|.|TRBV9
CASSAYRGTNTGELFF
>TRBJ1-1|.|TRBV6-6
CASSFATGEGDTEAFF
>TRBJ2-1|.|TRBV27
CASSFQQGFDNEQFF